The rows below give T cell receptor beta chains drawn from one sample of a study of cytotoxic CD8 clonotypes in ibrutinib-treated CLL. Repertoires were generated with immunoSEQ multiplex PCR, while TCRdb's copy carries only in-frame clones and drops some. The sample has approximately 130,000 clones, about 85% seen once. The starting material was PBMCs, obtained after 24 months of ibrutinib treatment. Receptors originate from a human donor with chronic lymphocytic leukemia. CDR3s include the opening cysteine and the closing phenylalanine or tryptophan. D genes are given only for firm matches. Clone size is not always given. Where it is, it says once, few, many or a class for expanded clones.

J | D | size | V | DNA | CDR3
TRBJ1-6 | TRBD1 | . | TRBV6-6 | TGTGCCAGCAGTTACTCGGGACAGTCTAATTCACCCCTCCACTTT | CASSYSGQSNSPLHF
TRBJ2-7 | . | . | TRBV28 | TGTGCCAGCAGTCCTCCGGGCCTCCTTCCGGGGCAGTACTTC | CASSPPGLLPGQYF
TRBJ1-1 | . | . | TRBV9 | TGTGCCAGCAGCGTTCTCGGGAACACTGAAGCTTTCTTT | CASSVLGNTEAFF
TRBJ2-7 | . | once | TRBV7-9 | TGTGCCAGCAGGGCGGACCCGAGCTCCTACGAGCAGTACTTC | CASRADPSSYEQYF
TRBJ2-5 | . | . | TRBV6-1 | TGTGCCAGCAGTCTACAGCCGTCTCAAGAGACCCAGTACTTC | CASSLQPSQETQYF
TRBJ1-2 | . | . | TRBV30 | TGTGCCTGGAGTTTTGAGAGGGGGATAGACTATGGCTACACCTTC | CAWSFERGIDYGYTF
TRBJ1-1 | . | . | TRBV2 | TGTGCCAGCAGTGAAGTTTTTAACGCGCGGGTATTCTTT | CASSEVFNARVFF
TRBJ1-6 | . | . | TRBV4-2 | TGTGCCAGCAGCCCCCGGACGGGGTTTTCTTCACCCCTCCACTTT | CASSPRTGFSSPLHF
TRBJ2-2 | . | . | TRBV27 | TGTGCCAGCAGTTTAGTCCCTTTCGGGGGAAGGGACACCGGGGAGCTGTTTTTT | CASSLVPFGGRDTGELFF
TRBJ2-1 | TRBD2 | . | TRBV5-1 | TGCGCCAGCAGCTTGACTACTAGCGGGGGGGCCGCTGAGCAGTTCTTC | CASSLTTSGGAAEQFF
TRBJ1-1 | TRBD1 | . | TRBV19 | TGTGCCAGCCTCCGGGACAGTGAAGCTTTCTTT | CASLRDSEAFF
TRBJ1-4 | . | . | TRBV4-1 | TGCGCCAGCAGCCGGGGGCGGGCCGAGCATGAAAAACTGTTTTTT | CASSRGRAEHEKLFF
TRBJ2-7 | TRBD1 | . | TRBV6-1 | TGTGCCAGCAGCACGACAGGGTACGGCGAGCAGTACTTC | CASSTTGYGEQYF
TRBJ1-1 | TRBD1 | . | TRBV5-4 | TGTGCCAGCAGCGCACAGGGGGCGAACACTGAAGCTTTCTTT | CASSAQGANTEAFF
TRBJ2-3 | TRBD2 | . | TRBV7-3 | TGTGCCAGCAGCTTAAGCCTAATAGCGGGGTACCCCCACGATACGCAGTATTTT | CASSLSLIAGYPHDTQYF
TRBJ2-7 | . | . | TRBV30 | TGTGCCTGGGTGGGAGCGGGCTACGAGCAGTACTTC | CAWVGAGYEQYF
TRBJ2-7 | . | once | TRBV4-3 | TGCGCCAGCAGCCAATCCGGGACGAGGATGGGCGAGCAGTACTTC | CASSQSGTRMGEQYF
TRBJ1-4 | TRBD1 | . | TRBV28 | TGTGCCAGCAGGATGACAGGGGGGAATGAAAAACTGTTTTTT | CASRMTGGNEKLFF
TRBJ1-2 | TRBD1 | . | TRBV30 | TGTGCCTGGAGGGCCAGGGGGCTGGGCTATGGCTACACCTTC | CAWRARGLGYGYTF
TRBJ1-5 | . | once | TRBV2 | TGTGCCAGCAAATCCGGACGGAACAATCAGCCCCAGCATTTT | CASKSGRNNQPQHF
TRBJ1-4 | . | once | TRBV5-5 | TGTGCCAGCAGCCCGGGGGGGCTTGACGAAAAACTGTTTTTT | CASSPGGLDEKLFF
TRBJ1-2 | . | . | TRBV7-9 | TGTGCCAGCCAAGCCATGAGGGCAGGGGCTAACTATGGCTACACCTTC | CASQAMRAGANYGYTF
TRBJ1-2 | . | . | TRBV7-2 | TGTGCCAGCAGCTTACAGAGTAACTATGGCTACACCTTC | CASSLQSNYGYTF
TRBJ1-2 | . | few | TRBV7-2 | TGTGCCAGCAGTGGGACGGAGTATGGCTACACCTTC | CASSGTEYGYTF
TRBJ2-3 | TRBD2 | . | TRBV10-3 | TGTGCCATCAGTGGGAATAGCGGGGGGAGCGCAGATACGCAGTATTTT | CAISGNSGGSADTQYF
TRBJ2-4 | . | once | TRBV5-4 | TGTGCCAGCTCGGGTTTAGGCAAAAACATTCAGTACTTC | CASSGLGKNIQYF
TRBJ2-5 | . | . | TRBV7-2 | TGTGCCAGCAGCTTAATGAGCGCGGAAGAGACCCAGTACTTC | CASSLMSAEETQYF
TRBJ2-7 | . | . | TRBV15 | TGTGCCACCAGCAGAGTTTCCGCGGAGCAGTACTTC | CATSRVSAEQYF
TRBJ1-2 | TRBD1 | . | TRBV11-2 | TGTGCCAGCAGCTTAGTGAGGACAGGGGGCTATGGCTACACCTTC | CASSLVRTGGYGYTF
TRBJ2-3 | TRBD1 | . | TRBV13 | TGTGCCAGCAGCACGGACAGGGCAGATACGCAGTATTTT | CASSTDRADTQYF
TRBJ1-5 | TRBD1 | . | TRBV28 | TGTGCCAGCCAGGGGGGCGGGGGTCGTCAGCCCCAGCATTTT | CASQGGGGRQPQHF
TRBJ2-7 | TRBD1 | . | TRBV10-3 | TGTGCCATCAGTGAGTACCCCGGGACAGGGGGTTACGAGCAGTACTTC | CAISEYPGTGGYEQYF
TRBJ1-2 | TRBD1 | . | TRBV30 | TGTGCCTGGAGGGGACAGGGGGCGAGTTACTATGGCTACACCTTC | CAWRGQGASYYGYTF
TRBJ2-7 | . | . | TRBV27 | TGTGCCACAACGGGGACACCTTCCTACGAGCAGTACTTC | CATTGTPSYEQYF
TRBJ2-1 | TRBD2 | . | TRBV9 | TGTGCCAGCAGCGTCCCGAGGGGTTCCGGGACTAGAGGTAGTGAGCAGTTCTTC | CASSVPRGSGTRGSEQFF
TRBJ2-5 | . | . | TRBV11-3 | TGTGCCAGCAGCTTTGGACAGTCTCAAGAGACCCAGTACTTC | CASSFGQSQETQYF
TRBJ2-3 | . | . | TRBV6-5 | TGTGCCAGCAGTTACCAGATGGGGCCGGGAGATACGCAGTATTTT | CASSYQMGPGDTQYF
TRBJ1-5 | . | . | TRBV5-1 | TGCGCCAGCAGCTTTGAGGGCCATAGCAATCAGCCCCAGCATTTT | CASSFEGHSNQPQHF
TRBJ1-2 | . | . | TRBV25-1 | TGTGCCAGCAGCCAAGAGCAGGGGACGGGGGGCTACACCTTC | CASSQEQGTGGYTF
TRBJ2-5 | TRBD1 | . | TRBV10-3 | TGTGCCATCAGTGAGTCCGCGACAGGGCAGAGGGAGACCCAGTACTTC | CAISESATGQRETQYF
TRBJ2-5 | . | . | TRBV11-2 | TGTGCCAGCAGCTTAGTCTTTTACGGGACCCAGTACTTC | CASSLVFYGTQYF
TRBJ2-1 | . | once | TRBV10-3 | TGTGCCATCAGTGAGCTGTCGAACCCTAACAATGAGCAGTTCTTC | CAISELSNPNNEQFF
TRBJ1-2 | TRBD1 | . | TRBV27 | TGTGCCAGCAACCCGGGACAGGGCCGGCAGGGCTATGGCTACACCTTC | CASNPGQGRQGYGYTF
TRBJ1-2 | . | few | TRBV7-3 | TGTGCCAGCAGCTTAACCTTTCGGACTAACTATGGCTACACCTTC | CASSLTFRTNYGYTF
TRBJ2-3 | TRBD2 | . | TRBV6-4 | TGTGCCAGCAGTGACTTGGCTAGCGGTTCCCCAGATACGCAGTATTTT | CASSDLASGSPDTQYF
TRBJ2-1 | . | . | TRBV6-4 | TGTGCCAGCAGTGAGTCCCCGAGCGCCGGGGGTGAGCAGTTCTTC | CASSESPSAGGEQFF
TRBJ2-7 | . | few | TRBV21-1 | TGTGCCAGCAGCAAAGCTAACCGAGACTACGAGCAGTACTTC | CASSKANRDYEQYF
TRBJ1-1 | . | . | TRBV30 | TGTGCCTGGAACCAGGGAATTGGCACTGAAGCTTTCTTT | CAWNQGIGTEAFF
TRBJ2-5 | TRBD1 | . | TRBV18 | TGTGCCAGCTCACCAAAACAGGACAGGGAAGAGACCCAGTACTTC | CASSPKQDREETQYF
TRBJ2-3 | TRBD1 | . | TRBV11-3 | TGTGCCAGCAGCTCGGGACAGGGTACAGATACGCAGTATTTT | CASSSGQGTDTQYF
TRBJ2-5 | TRBD2 | once | TRBV5-6 | TGTGCCAGCAGCTGCCTTCGGGCGGGGGACGCCCATTGCAGGGTCCAGTACTTC | CASSCLRAGDAHCRVQYF
TRBJ1-5 | . | . | TRBV4-3 | TGCGCCAGCAGCCAAGATGCGAATGGCAGGGAAAATCAGCCCCAGCATTTT | CASSQDANGRENQPQHF
TRBJ2-1 | . | few | TRBV18 | TGTGCCAGCTCACCAGCTCTGAGGAACTACAATGAGCAGTTCTTC | CASSPALRNYNEQFF
TRBJ2-2 | . | . | TRBV6-5 | TGTGCCAGCAGTTACGTCGGGGGCCGGCTCACCGGGGAGCTGTTTTTT | CASSYVGGRLTGELFF
TRBJ2-5 | . | . | TRBV5-4 | TGTGCCAGCAGCCTTCGGGCTAGCTATGAGACCCAGTACTTC | CASSLRASYETQYF
TRBJ2-1 | TRBD1 | . | TRBV6-6 | TGTGCCAGCTCAGACAGGGTAGTCCTCAATGAGCAGTTCTTC | CASSDRVVLNEQFF
TRBJ2-7 | . | . | TRBV4-1 | TGCGCCGGTCAATCCGGCGGGAAGCAGCAAAACTACTTTCCCTACGAGCAGTACTTC | CAGQSGGKQQNYFPYEQYF
TRBJ2-5 | TRBD2 | . | TRBV12-5 | TGTGCTAGTGGGGCTAGCGGGGGCCAAGAGACCCAGTACTTC | CASGASGGQETQYF
TRBJ2-7 | TRBD1 | . | TRBV11-3 | TGTGCCAGCAGCCCGGGGCCGGGGACAGGGTCCTACGAGCAGTACTTC | CASSPGPGTGSYEQYF
TRBJ1-5 | . | once | TRBV6-6 | TGTGCCAGCAGTTTTGCGTCCCGACAGTACAATCAGCCCCAGCATTTT | CASSFASRQYNQPQHF